These T cell receptor beta chains were read from a single sample in a study of T cells after yellow fever vaccination. TCRdb ran MiXCR on the 5' RACE reads and lists one entry per CDR3 protein. The data contain 500,000 to 650,000 distinct CDR3 sequences, about a sixth of them seen just once; the ten biggest clones take up roughly 17%. The source material was PBMCs, sampled around 5 days after the first yellow fever vaccination. Receptors were obtained from a man between 18 and 29 years old who received the YFV17D yellow fever vaccine. Each CDR3 is given with its conserved first and last residue. D genes are given only for firm matches. Only some rows state a clone size, as once, few, many or a class for expanded clones.

clone_size j_call d_call v_call cdr3_aa cdr3_nt
few TRBJ2-2 NA TRBV20-1 CSAGMNTGELFF TGCAGTGCAGGCATGAACACCGGGGAGCTGTTTTTT
NA TRBJ1-1 NA TRBV20-1 CSAAPSLNTEAFF TGCAGTGCTGCTCCATCCCTGAACACTGAAGCTTTCTTT
NA TRBJ2-2 TRBD2 TRBV9 CASSVLAGGANTGELFF TGTGCCAGCAGCGTACTAGCGGGGGGGGCCAACACCGGGGAGCTGTTTTTT
once TRBJ2-4 TRBD1 TRBV6-5 CASSYGTGGDIQYF TGTGCCAGCAGTTACGGGACAGGGGGAGACATTCAGTACTTC
NA TRBJ1-2 NA TRBV28 CASTPPGLGYTF TGTGCCAGCACCCCCCCAGGGTTAGGCTACACCTTC
NA TRBJ1-2 NA TRBV5-5 CASSFVGNYGYTF TGTGCCAGCAGCTTCGTCGGAAACTATGGCTACACCTTC
many TRBJ2-1 TRBD2 TRBV10-3 CAIRAGLAYNEQFF TGTGCCATCAGGGCGGGACTAGCGTACAATGAGCAGTTCTTC
few TRBJ1-1 NA TRBV6-5 CATSRGPAEAFF TGTGCCACCTCCCGAGGACCGGCTGAAGCTTTCTTT
NA TRBJ2-4 TRBD2 TRBV6-1 CASSELPSGGIQYF TGTGCCAGCAGTGAACTGCCTAGCGGGGGCATTCAGTACTTC
NA TRBJ2-2 NA TRBV7-8 CASTLLGGTNTGELFF TGTGCCAGCACCTTATTAGGGGGGACCAACACCGGGGAGCTGTTTTTT
few TRBJ1-4 TRBD1 TRBV5-1 CASSPDSQGTFGKLFF TGCGCCAGCAGCCCAGACTCACAGGGGACGTTTGGAAAACTGTTTTTT
few TRBJ1-5 NA TRBV12-3/TRBV12-4 CASSQEGLARPQHF TGTGCCAGCAGCCAGGAGGGACTCGCTAGGCCCCAGCATTTT
NA TRBJ2-3 NA TRBV12-5 CASGLTLDSDTQYF TGTGCTAGTGGTTTGACCCTAGACTCAGATACGCAGTATTTT
many TRBJ2-5 TRBD1 TRBV15 CATSRDYPGTGDETQYF TGTGCCACCAGCAGAGATTATCCCGGGACAGGGGATGAGACCCAGTACTTC
few TRBJ1-1 NA TRBV11-2 CASSFAPSQGAFF TGTGCCAGCAGCTTTGCGCCCTCCCAGGGAGCTTTCTTT
few TRBJ2-3 NA TRBV7-8 CASSLAEGSVKDTQYF TGTGCCAGCAGCTTAGCCGAGGGAAGTGTGAAAGATACGCAGTATTTT
NA TRBJ2-1 NA TRBV7-6 CASSLFAGASYNEQFF TGTGCCAGCAGCTTATTTGCAGGGGCCTCCTACAATGAGCAGTTCTTC
NA TRBJ2-3 TRBD2 TRBV7-2 CASSSTRLAITDTQYF TGTGCCAGCAGCTCGACCCGACTAGCGATCACAGATACGCAGTATTTT
NA TRBJ2-3 NA TRBV6-5 CASSFAGRLLYF TGTGCCAGCAGTTTCGCGGGCCGACTGTTGTATTTT
few TRBJ1-1 NA TRBV20-1 CSARQSGTEAFF TGCAGTGCTAGACAATCAGGCACTGAAGCTTTCTTT
few TRBJ1-2 NA TRBV7-3 CASSFFTGANYGYTF TGTGCCAGCAGCTTCTTTACCGGGGCCAACTATGGCTACACCTTC
NA TRBJ2-7 TRBD1 TRBV7-2 CASSYPGGLYEQYF TGTGCCAGCAGCTACCCAGGGGGCCTCTACGAGCAGTACTTC
many TRBJ2-1 TRBD1 TRBV5-4 CASSLEGQGYNEQFF TGTGCCAGCAGCTTGGAGGGACAGGGGTACAATGAGCAGTTCTTC
NA TRBJ2-1 NA TRBV20-1 CSATRPNHNEQFF TGCAGTGCTACCAGGCCTAACCACAATGAGCAGTTCTTC
NA TRBJ2-6 NA TRBV27 CASSFWSNSGANVLTF TGTGCCAGCAGTTTTTGGTCGAACTCTGGGGCCAACGTCCTGACTTTC